These T cell receptor beta chains were read from a single sample in a study of response to subunit inactivated influenza vaccine. TCRdb re-derived calls from the RT-PCR reads in MiXCR, one entry per CDR3 protein. This sample has about 830,000 distinct CDR3 sequences, with around 18% found just once. The sequenced sample was PBMCs from blood, obtained less than 6 days after vaccination. The source is a man aged 50-59 years who received an inactivated influenza vaccine. CDR3s include the opening cysteine and the closing phenylalanine or tryptophan. Each record gives: V gene, J gene, D gene, clone size, CDR3 protein, CDR3 DNA. The D gene is left open where the match is weak. Clone size appears in some rows only: once, few, many, or a class for an expanded clone.

V gene: TRBV20-1
J gene: TRBJ1-2
D gene: TRBD1
clone size: few
CDR3 protein: CSASGDRGTYGYTF
CDR3 DNA: TGCAGTGCTAGTGGTGACAGGGGTACCTATGGCTACACCTTC

V gene: TRBV7-9
J gene: TRBJ2-3
D gene: TRBD2
clone size: few
CDR3 protein: CASSSGLAGKGDTQYF
CDR3 DNA: TGTGCCAGCAGCTCCGGACTAGCGGGAAAGGGCGATACGCAGTATTTT

V gene: TRBV20-1
J gene: TRBJ2-7
D gene: .
clone size: many
CDR3 protein: CSGHSISDSSYEQYF
CDR3 DNA: TGCAGTGGCCATTCGATTTCGGATAGCTCCTACGAGCAGTACTTC

V gene: TRBV20-1
J gene: TRBJ2-7
D gene: TRBD2
clone size: few
CDR3 protein: CSARDYTPGLVRYEQYF
CDR3 DNA: TGCAGTGCTAGAGATTACACTCCGGGACTAGTTCGGTACGAGCAGTACTTC

V gene: TRBV11-2
J gene: TRBJ2-7
D gene: TRBD2
clone size: few
CDR3 protein: CASSQLSGDYEQYF
CDR3 DNA: TGTGCCAGCAGCCAATTAAGCGGGGACTACGAGCAGTACTTC

V gene: TRBV24-1
J gene: TRBJ2-5
D gene: .
clone size: few
CDR3 protein: CATSDSGTREWETQYF
CDR3 DNA: TGTGCCACCAGTGATTCCGGGACCCGGGAGTGGGAGACCCAGTACTTC

V gene: TRBV12-3/TRBV12-4
J gene: TRBJ2-1
D gene: TRBD1
clone size: .
CDR3 protein: CASRPTGGEQFF
CDR3 DNA: TGTGCCAGCAGGCCGACAGGGGGTGAGCAGTTCTTC

V gene: TRBV20-1
J gene: TRBJ2-3
D gene: TRBD1
clone size: few
CDR3 protein: CSASNLGQGVTDTQYF
CDR3 DNA: TGCAGTGCTAGTAACCTGGGACAGGGGGTGACAGATACGCAGTATTTT

V gene: TRBV4-3
J gene: TRBJ2-5
D gene: TRBD2
clone size: .
CDR3 protein: CASSHGTSGQETQYF
CDR3 DNA: TGCGCCAGCAGCCACGGGACTAGCGGTCAAGAGACCCAGTACTTC

V gene: TRBV10-2
J gene: TRBJ2-7
D gene: .
clone size: few
CDR3 protein: CASKARDREQYF
CDR3 DNA: TGCGCCAGCAAGGCGAGAGACCGCGAGCAGTACTTC

V gene: TRBV20-1
J gene: TRBJ1-2
D gene: .
clone size: few
CDR3 protein: CSSSPQRHSNYGYTF
CDR3 DNA: TGCAGTTCCAGCCCCCAAAGGCATAGTAACTATGGCTACACCTTC

V gene: TRBV24-1
J gene: TRBJ1-5
D gene: .
clone size: few
CDR3 protein: CATSETSGRSNQPQHF
CDR3 DNA: TGTGCCACCAGTGAGACCTCGGGACGTAGTAATCAGCCCCAGCATTTT

V gene: TRBV28
J gene: TRBJ2-7
D gene: .
clone size: many
CDR3 protein: CASSLDLTRGSYEQYF
CDR3 DNA: TGTGCCAGCAGTTTAGACCTGACAAGGGGGAGCTACGAGCAGTACTTC

V gene: TRBV20-1
J gene: TRBJ1-6
D gene: .
clone size: .
CDR3 protein: CSAIAGHPNSPLHF
CDR3 DNA: TGCAGTGCTATCGCGGGACACCCTAATTCACCCCTCCACTTT

V gene: TRBV20-1
J gene: TRBJ2-1
D gene: .
clone size: few
CDR3 protein: CSATDSSYNEQFF
CDR3 DNA: TGCAGTGCTACCGACTCCTCCTACAATGAGCAGTTCTTC

V gene: TRBV18
J gene: TRBJ2-7
D gene: TRBD1
clone size: few
CDR3 protein: CASSLGDSSGEQYF
CDR3 DNA: TGTGCCAGCTCACTTGGGGACAGTTCTGGCGAGCAGTACTTC

V gene: TRBV5-6
J gene: TRBJ2-1
D gene: .
clone size: few
CDR3 protein: CASSLAEGSVSYNEQFF
CDR3 DNA: TGTGCCAGCAGCTTGGCTGAGGGTTCCGTCTCCTACAATGAGCAGTTCTTC

V gene: TRBV7-8
J gene: TRBJ2-1
D gene: .
clone size: .
CDR3 protein: CASSLIRDEQFF
CDR3 DNA: TGTGCCAGCAGCTTAATCAGGGATGAGCAGTTCTTC

V gene: TRBV5-5
J gene: TRBJ2-3
D gene: .
clone size: .
CDR3 protein: CASSRQGRGSTDTQYF
CDR3 DNA: TGTGCCAGCAGCCGACAGGGGCGGGGGAGCACAGATACGCAGTATTTT

V gene: TRBV4-3
J gene: TRBJ1-2
D gene: .
clone size: many
CDR3 protein: CASSQDTATPYGYTF
CDR3 DNA: TGCGCCAGCAGCCAAGATACTGCCACCCCTTATGGCTACACCTTC

V gene: TRBV7-9
J gene: TRBJ2-1
D gene: TRBD2
clone size: .
CDR3 protein: CASSTGTSGRDGNEQFF
CDR3 DNA: TGTGCCAGCAGCACTGGGACTAGCGGGAGGGACGGCAATGAGCAGTTCTTC

V gene: TRBV4-3
J gene: TRBJ2-2
D gene: .
clone size: few
CDR3 protein: CASSQEPLSQTNTGELFF
CDR3 DNA: TGCGCCAGCAGCCAAGAACCACTCTCGCAGACGAACACCGGGGAGCTGTTTTTT

V gene: TRBV10-3
J gene: TRBJ2-5
D gene: .
clone size: .
CDR3 protein: CAISGSNVETQYF
CDR3 DNA: TGTGCCATCAGTGGTTCTAACGTTGAGACCCAGTACTTC

V gene: TRBV3-1
J gene: TRBJ2-7
D gene: .
clone size: .
CDR3 protein: CASSQDPRGGYEQYF
CDR3 DNA: TGTGCCAGCAGCCAAGATCCCAGGGGAGGGTACGAGCAGTACTTC

V gene: TRBV7-9
J gene: TRBJ1-1
D gene: .
clone size: .
CDR3 protein: CASRPGVPSTEAFF
CDR3 DNA: TGTGCCAGCAGGCCGGGGGTCCCGAGCACTGAAGCTTTCTTT

V gene: TRBV28
J gene: TRBJ1-1
D gene: .
clone size: few
CDR3 protein: CASRLEGRHTEAFF
CDR3 DNA: TGTGCCAGCAGGTTGGAGGGTAGGCACACTGAAGCTTTCTTT

V gene: TRBV20-1
J gene: TRBJ1-2
D gene: .
clone size: many
CDR3 protein: CSASMGVGSYEANYGYTF
CDR3 DNA: TGCAGTGCTAGCATGGGGGTTGGAAGTTACGAGGCTAACTATGGCTACACCTTC